The clone carrying this T cell receptor beta chain was counted ten times or more. The CDR3 is made up of 15 amino acids. The V end lost 0 bases, the J end lost 0 bases, and 7 bases lay between the germline ends. Germline CDR1 is SGHKS and CDR2 is YYEKEE (reference sequence). The data originate from a study of blood T cell repertoires in COVID-19. On the study more broadly: Italy, Spain and the United States were the sources of the convalescent and acute COVID-19 samples. T cells, B-cell-depleted T cells, or PBMCs supplied cDNA or gDNA.

Clones were read by immunoSEQ multiplex PCR, and TCRdb kept only the in-frame ones, dropping some. The sample includes around 100,000 clones, around 83% of them seen just once. Material for sequencing was peripheral blood. The chain has TRBV5-5 and TRBJ1-5, with D hard to call. The sequence came from a human donor in a cohort sampled during active COVID-19. CDR3 loop: CASSLAGGSNQPQHF. For the CDR3, the DNA is TGTGCCAGCAGCTTGGCCGGAGGTAGCAATCAGCCCCAGCATTTT.